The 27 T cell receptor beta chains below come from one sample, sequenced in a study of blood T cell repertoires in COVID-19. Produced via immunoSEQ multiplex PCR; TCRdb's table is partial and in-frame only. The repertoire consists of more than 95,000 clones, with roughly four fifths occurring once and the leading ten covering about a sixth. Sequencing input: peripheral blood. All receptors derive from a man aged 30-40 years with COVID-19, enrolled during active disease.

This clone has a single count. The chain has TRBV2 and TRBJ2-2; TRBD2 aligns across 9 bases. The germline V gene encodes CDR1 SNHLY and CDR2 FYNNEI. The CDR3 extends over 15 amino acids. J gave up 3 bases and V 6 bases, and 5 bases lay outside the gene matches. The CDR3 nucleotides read TGTGCCAGCAGAATAGCGGGAGTTCACACCGGGGAGCTGTTTTTT. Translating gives CASRIAGVHTGELFF.

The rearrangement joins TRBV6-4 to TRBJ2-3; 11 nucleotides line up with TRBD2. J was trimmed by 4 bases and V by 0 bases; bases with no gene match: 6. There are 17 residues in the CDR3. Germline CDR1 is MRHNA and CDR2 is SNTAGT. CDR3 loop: CASSDSPSGGRADTQYF. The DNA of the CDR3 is TGTGCCAGCAGTGACTCTCCTAGCGGGGGGCGGGCAGATACGCAGTATTTT.

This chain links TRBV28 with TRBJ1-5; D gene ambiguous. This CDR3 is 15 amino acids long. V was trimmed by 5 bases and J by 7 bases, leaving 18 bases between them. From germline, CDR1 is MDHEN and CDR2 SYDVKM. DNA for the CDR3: TGTGCCAGCAGTGTAAGATTGGGTGAGGGACAGCCCCAGCATTTT. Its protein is CASSVRLGEGQPQHF.

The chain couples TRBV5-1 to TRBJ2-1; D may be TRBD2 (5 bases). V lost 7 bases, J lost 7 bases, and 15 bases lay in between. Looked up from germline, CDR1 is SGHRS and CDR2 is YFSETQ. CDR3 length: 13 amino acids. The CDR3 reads CASDRSAGNEQFF. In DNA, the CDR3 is TGCGCCAGCGATCGGTCGGCGGGTAATGAGCAGTTCTTC.

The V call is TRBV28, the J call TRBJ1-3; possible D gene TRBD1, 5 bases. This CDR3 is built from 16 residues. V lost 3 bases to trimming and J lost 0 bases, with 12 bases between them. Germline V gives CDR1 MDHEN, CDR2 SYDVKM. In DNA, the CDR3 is TGTGCCAGCAGTTTTCAGGGATCCGACTCTGGAAACACCATATATTTT. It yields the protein CASSFQGSDSGNTIYF.

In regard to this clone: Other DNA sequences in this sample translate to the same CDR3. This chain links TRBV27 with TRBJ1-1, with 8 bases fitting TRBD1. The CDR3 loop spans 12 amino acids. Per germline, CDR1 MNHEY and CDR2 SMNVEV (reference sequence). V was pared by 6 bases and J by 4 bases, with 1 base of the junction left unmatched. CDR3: CASRTGGTEAFF. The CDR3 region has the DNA TGTGCCAGCAGAACAGGGGGCACTGAAGCTTTCTTT.

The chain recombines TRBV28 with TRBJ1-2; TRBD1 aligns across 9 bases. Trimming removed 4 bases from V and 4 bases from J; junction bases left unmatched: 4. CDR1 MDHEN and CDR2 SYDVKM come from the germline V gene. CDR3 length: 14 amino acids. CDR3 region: CASSSGTGIYGYTF. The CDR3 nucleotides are TGTGCCAGCAGTTCCGGGACAGGGATCTATGGCTACACCTTC.

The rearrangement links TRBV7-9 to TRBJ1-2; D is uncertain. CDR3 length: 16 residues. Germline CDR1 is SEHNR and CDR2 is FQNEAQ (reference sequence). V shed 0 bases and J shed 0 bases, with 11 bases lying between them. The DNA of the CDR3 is TGTGCCAGCAGCTTAGCGCGGGTAGAATCTAACTATGGCTACACCTTC. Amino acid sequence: CASSLARVESNYGYTF.

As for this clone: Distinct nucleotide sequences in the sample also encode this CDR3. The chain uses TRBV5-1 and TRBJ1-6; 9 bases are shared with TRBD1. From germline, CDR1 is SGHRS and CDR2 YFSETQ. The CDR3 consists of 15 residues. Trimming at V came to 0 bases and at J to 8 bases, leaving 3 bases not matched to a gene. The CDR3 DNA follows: TGCGCCAGCAGCTTGGGGGGACAGGGTGATTCACCCCTCCACTTT. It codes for CASSLGGQGDSPLHF.

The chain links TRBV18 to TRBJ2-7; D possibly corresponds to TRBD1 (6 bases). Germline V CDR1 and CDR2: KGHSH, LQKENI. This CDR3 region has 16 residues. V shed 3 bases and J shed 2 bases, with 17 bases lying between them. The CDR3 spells CASSPMGAPGTYEQYF. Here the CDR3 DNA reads TGTGCCAGCTCACCGATGGGGGCCCCAGGAACCTACGAGCAGTACTTC. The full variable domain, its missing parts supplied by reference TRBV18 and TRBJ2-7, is NAGVMQNPRHLVRRRGQEARLRCSPMKGHSHVYWYRQLPEEGLKFMVYLQKENIIDESGMPKERFSAEFPKEGPSILRIQQVVRGDSAAYFCASSPMGAPGTYEQYFGPGTRLTVT.

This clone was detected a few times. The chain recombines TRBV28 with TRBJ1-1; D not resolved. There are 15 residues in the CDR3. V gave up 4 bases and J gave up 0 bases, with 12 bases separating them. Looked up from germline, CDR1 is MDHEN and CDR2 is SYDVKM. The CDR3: CASSSMAWLNTEAFF. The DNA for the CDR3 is TGTGCCAGCAGTTCCATGGCCTGGCTGAACACTGAAGCTTTCTTT. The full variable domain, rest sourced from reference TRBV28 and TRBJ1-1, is DVKVTQSSRYLVKRTGEKVFLECVQDMDHENMFWYRQDPGLGLRLIYFSYDVKMKEKGDIPEGYSVSREKKERFSLILESASTNQTSMYLCASSSMAWLNTEAFFGQGTRLTVV.

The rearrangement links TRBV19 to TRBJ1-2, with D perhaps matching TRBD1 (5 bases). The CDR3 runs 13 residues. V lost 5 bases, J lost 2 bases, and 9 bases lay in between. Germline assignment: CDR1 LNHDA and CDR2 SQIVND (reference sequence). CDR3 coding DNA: TGTGCCAGTAGTCGGGAGGGGAACTATGGCTACACCTTC. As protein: CASSREGNYGYTF.

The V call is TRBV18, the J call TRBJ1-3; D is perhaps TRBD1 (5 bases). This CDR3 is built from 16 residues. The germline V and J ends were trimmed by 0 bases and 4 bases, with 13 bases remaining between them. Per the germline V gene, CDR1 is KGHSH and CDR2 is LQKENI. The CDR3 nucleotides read TGTGCCAGCTCACCACCGGGCAGGGCCGGAGGAAACACCATATATTTT. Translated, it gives CASSPPGRAGGNTIYF.

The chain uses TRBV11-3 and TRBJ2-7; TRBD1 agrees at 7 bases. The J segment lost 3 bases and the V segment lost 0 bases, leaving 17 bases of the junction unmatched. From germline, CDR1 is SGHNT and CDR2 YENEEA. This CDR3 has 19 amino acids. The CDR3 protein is CASSLDRFKKRDRDYEQYF. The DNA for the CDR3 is TGTGCCAGCAGCTTAGACCGTTTTAAGAAGAGGGACAGAGACTACGAGCAGTACTTC. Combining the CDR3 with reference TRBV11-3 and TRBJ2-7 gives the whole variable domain EAGVVQSPRYKIIEKKQPVAFWCNPISGHNTLYWYLQNLGQGPELLIRYENEEAVDDSQLPKDRFSAERLKGVDSTLKIQPAELGDSAVYLCASSLDRFKKRDRDYEQYFGPGTRLTVT.

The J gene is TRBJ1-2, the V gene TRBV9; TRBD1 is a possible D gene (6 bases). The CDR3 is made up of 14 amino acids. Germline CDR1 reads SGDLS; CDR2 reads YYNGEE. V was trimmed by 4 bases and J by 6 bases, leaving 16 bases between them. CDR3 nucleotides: TGTGCCAGCAGCCCGCTCTCCGGACAGCATGGCTACACCTTC. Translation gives CASSPLSGQHGYTF. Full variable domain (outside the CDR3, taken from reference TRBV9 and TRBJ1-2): DSGVTQTPKHLITATGQRVTLRCSPRSGDLSVYWYQQSLDQGLQFLIQYYNGEERAKGNILERFSAQQFPDLHSELNLSSLELGDSALYFCASSPLSGQHGYTFGSGTRLTVV.

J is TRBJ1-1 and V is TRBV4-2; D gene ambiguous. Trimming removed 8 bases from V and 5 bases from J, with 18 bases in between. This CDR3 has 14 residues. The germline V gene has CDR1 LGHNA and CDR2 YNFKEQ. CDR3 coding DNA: TGTGCCAGCGAGTCCGGAAACTATGGGACTGAAGCTTTCTTT. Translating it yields CASESGNYGTEAFF.

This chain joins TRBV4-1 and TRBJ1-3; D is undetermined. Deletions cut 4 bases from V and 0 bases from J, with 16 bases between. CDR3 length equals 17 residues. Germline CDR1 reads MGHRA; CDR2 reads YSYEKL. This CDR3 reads CASSPLFSISSGNTIYF. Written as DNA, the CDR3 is TGCGCCAGCAGCCCTCTATTCTCTATTAGCTCTGGAAACACCATATATTTT.

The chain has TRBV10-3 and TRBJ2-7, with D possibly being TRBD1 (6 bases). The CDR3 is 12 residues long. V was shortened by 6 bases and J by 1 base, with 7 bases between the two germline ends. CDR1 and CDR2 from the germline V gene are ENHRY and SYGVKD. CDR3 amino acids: CAISTGSYEQYF. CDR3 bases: TGTGCCATCAGCACAGGGTCCTACGAGCAGTACTTC.

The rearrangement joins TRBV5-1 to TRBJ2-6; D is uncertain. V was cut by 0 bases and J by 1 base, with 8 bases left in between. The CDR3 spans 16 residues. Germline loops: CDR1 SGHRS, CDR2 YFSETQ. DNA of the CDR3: TGCGCCAGCAGCTTGGGACAACGATCTGGGGCCAACGTCCTGACTTTC. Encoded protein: CASSLGQRSGANVLTF.

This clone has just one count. The CDR3 DNA sequence: TGCAGCGTTGAGGGGGGGACTAATGAAAAACTGTTTTTT. Its protein is CSVEGGTNEKLFF. This chain connects TRBV29-1 to TRBJ1-4; D possibly corresponds to TRBD1 (5 bases). The ends were cut back, 3 bases at V and 2 bases at J, with 7 bases in the middle. Germline loops: CDR1 SQVTM, CDR2 ANQGSEA. The CDR3 consists of 13 residues.

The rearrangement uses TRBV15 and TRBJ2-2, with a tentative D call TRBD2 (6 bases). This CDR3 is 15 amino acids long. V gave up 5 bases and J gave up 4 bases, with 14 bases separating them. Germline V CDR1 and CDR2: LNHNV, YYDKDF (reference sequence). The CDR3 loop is CATSGGTGSTGELFF. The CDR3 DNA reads TGTGCCACCAGCGGCGGGACGGGAAGCACCGGGGAGCTGTTTTTT.

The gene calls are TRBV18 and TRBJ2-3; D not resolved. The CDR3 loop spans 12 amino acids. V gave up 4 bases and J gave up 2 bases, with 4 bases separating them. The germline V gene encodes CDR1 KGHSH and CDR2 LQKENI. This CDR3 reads CASSLITDTQYF. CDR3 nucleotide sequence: TGTGCCAGCTCACTCATCACAGATACGCAGTATTTT.

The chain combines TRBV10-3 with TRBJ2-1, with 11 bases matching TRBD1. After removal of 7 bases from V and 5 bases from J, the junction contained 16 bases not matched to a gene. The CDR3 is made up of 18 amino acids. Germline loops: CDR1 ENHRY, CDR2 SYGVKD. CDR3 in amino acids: CAITGTGGVSGTHNEQFF. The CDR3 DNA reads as TGTGCCATCACCGGGACAGGGGGAGTGAGCGGTACCCACAATGAGCAGTTCTTC.

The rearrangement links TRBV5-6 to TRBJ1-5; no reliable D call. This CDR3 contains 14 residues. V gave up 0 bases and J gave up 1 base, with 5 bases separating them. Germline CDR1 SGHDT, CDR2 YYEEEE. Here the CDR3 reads CASSLGSSNQPQHF. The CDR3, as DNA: TGTGCCAGCAGCTTGGGTAGCAGCAATCAGCCCCAGCATTTT.

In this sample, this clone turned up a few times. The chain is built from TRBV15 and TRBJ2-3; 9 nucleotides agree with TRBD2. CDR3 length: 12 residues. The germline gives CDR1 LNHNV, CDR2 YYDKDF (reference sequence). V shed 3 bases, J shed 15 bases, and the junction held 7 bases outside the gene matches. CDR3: CATSRDGTSRYF. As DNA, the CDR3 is TGTGCCACCAGCAGGGACGGGACTAGCAGATATTTT.

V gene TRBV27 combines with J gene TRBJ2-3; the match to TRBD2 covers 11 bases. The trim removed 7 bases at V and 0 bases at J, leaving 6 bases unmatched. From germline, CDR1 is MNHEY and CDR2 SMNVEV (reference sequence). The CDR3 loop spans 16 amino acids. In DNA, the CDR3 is TGTGCCAGCATTGAGACTAGCGGGGTTAGCACAGATACGCAGTATTTT. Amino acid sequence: CASIETSGVSTDTQYF.

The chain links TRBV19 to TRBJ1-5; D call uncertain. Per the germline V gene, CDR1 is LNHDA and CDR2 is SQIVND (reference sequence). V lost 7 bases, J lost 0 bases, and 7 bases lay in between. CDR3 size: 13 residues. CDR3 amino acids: CASTGYSNQPQHF. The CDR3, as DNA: TGTGCCAGTACAGGTTATAGCAATCAGCCCCAGCATTTT.